This T cell receptor (beta chain) was sequenced during a study of immune evolution from preneoplasia to lung adenocarcinoma. Study-level points and caveats: From normal lung to invasive adenocarcinoma, top clone frequencies appeared to decrease.

For this clone: Its antigen is unknown.

Generated by immunoSEQ multiplex PCR, the TCRdb table keeps only in-frame clones and is missing some. The sample has approximately 12,000 clones; more than 80% are singletons. The CDR3 spans 12 residues. CDR1 is SQVTM, CDR2 ANQGSEA, per germline. V lost 6 bases to trimming and J lost 2 bases; unmatched junction nucleotides: 3. This rearrangement joins TRBV29-1 to TRBJ2-7, with 8 bases fitting TRBD1. The TCR originated in a person between 70 and 80 years old with invasive lung adenocarcinoma. The sample consisted of FFPE invasive lung adenocarcinoma tissue. The CDR3 spells CSVGQGTYEQYF. CDR3 DNA sequence: TGCAGCGTCGGACAGGGAACCTACGAGCAGTACTTC.